The rows below give T cell receptor beta chains drawn from one sample of a study of glioma-infiltrating T cells. TCRdb recomputed calls from the multiplex PCR reads with MiXCR, one row per CDR3 protein. In the table there are some 110,000 distinct CDR3 sequences, roughly 24% of which are singletons. Sequencing was carried out using glioma tissue, nonneoplastic brain tissue, or PBMCs (not recorded which). These receptors originate from a human donor with low-grade glioma or glioblastoma, undergoing nonglioma brain surgery, or in good health (not recorded which). The CDR3 runs from the conserved cysteine through the conserved F or W. A D gene is named only where the DNA matches it firmly. Size is omitted from some rows. Given values are once, few, many or a class for expanded clones.

J gene,D gene,clone size,V gene,CDR3 DNA,CDR3 protein
TRBJ2-3,.,.,TRBV29-1,TGCAGCGTGGGAATACAGGGAAGGTCTGATACGCAGTATTTT,CSVGIQGRSDTQYF
TRBJ2-6,.,.,TRBV28,TGTGCCAGCAGCCCCCTTGGGCAGGGATCAACTGGGGCCAACGTCCTGACTTTC,CASSPLGQGSTGANVLTF
TRBJ2-1,.,few,TRBV19,TGTGCCAGTAGAGAGAACAGGGATTACAATGAGCAGTTCTTC,CASRENRDYNEQFF
TRBJ1-1,.,few,TRBV29-1,TGCAGCGTTACTTACGATTGGGACACTGAAGCTTTCTTT,CSVTYDWDTEAFF
TRBJ1-5,.,few,TRBV12-3/TRBV12-4,TGTGCCAGCAGTTTAGGTGTTCAGTCGCCCCAGCATTTT,CASSLGVQSPQHF
TRBJ2-2,.,once,TRBV9,TGTGCCAGCAGCGTAGCCCGAAATTTGGATCCCGGGGGGCTGTTTTTT,CASSVARNLDPGGLFF
TRBJ2-1,TRBD1,.,TRBV29-1,TGCAGCGTAGCTGACAGGGGGGGCTACAATGAGCAGTTCTTC,CSVADRGGYNEQFF
TRBJ2-3,.,.,TRBV19,TGTGCCAGTAGTATAGCGGCCGGGGCGGGCACAGATACGCAGTATTTT,CASSIAAGAGTDTQYF
TRBJ2-7,.,few,TRBV6-1,TGTGCCAGCACCCACGGACTGAACTACGAGCAGTACTTC,CASTHGLNYEQYF
TRBJ2-7,TRBD2,many,TRBV7-8,TGTGCCAGCAGCCCTTCGGCGGGAGCATACAACGAGCAGTACTTC,CASSPSAGAYNEQYF
TRBJ2-1,TRBD2,many,TRBV28,TGTGCCAGCACCGGGCGGGGGTTCATGAATGAGCAGTTCTTC,CASTGRGFMNEQFF
TRBJ2-3,TRBD2,many,TRBV11-2,TGTGCCAGCAGCTTAGGACTGAGCGGGGGCACAGATACGCAGTATTTT,CASSLGLSGGTDTQYF
TRBJ2-5,TRBD1,many,TRBV4-2,TGTGCCAGCAGCCAAGAATACCCAGGGGGACCGCAAGAGACCCAGTACTTC,CASSQEYPGGPQETQYF
TRBJ2-5,TRBD1,many,TRBV6-2/TRBV6-3,TGTGCCAGCAGTTCCGGGACAGGGCGAGAGACCCAGTACTTC,CASSSGTGRETQYF
TRBJ2-3,.,.,TRBV11-2,TGTGCCAGCGGCATCCGCGGCCCGGCGGATACGCAGTATTTT,CASGIRGPADTQYF
TRBJ1-1,.,many,TRBV18,TGTGCCAGCTCACCACGGGACGGTAACACTGAAGCTTTCTTT,CASSPRDGNTEAFF
TRBJ2-7,TRBD2,many,TRBV20-1,TGCAGTGCTAGAGATTCCGGGAGGGCCAAATACGAGCAGTACTTC,CSARDSGRAKYEQYF
TRBJ2-5,.,once,TRBV29-1,TGCAGCGTGGGGGACTCGCGAACCCAGTACTTC,CSVGDSRTQYF
TRBJ1-2,.,many,TRBV4-3,TGCGCCAGCAGCCAAGTGGGGACCTATGGCTACACCTTC,CASSQVGTYGYTF
TRBJ2-5,.,many,TRBV28,TGTGCCAGCAGTTTACGGCTAGGGTACCAAGAGACCCAGTACTTC,CASSLRLGYQETQYF
TRBJ2-7,.,.,TRBV29-1,TGCAGCGCCGCGGGACAGACTCCATACGAGCAGTACTTC,CSAAGQTPYEQYF
TRBJ2-3,.,many,TRBV6-1,TGTGCCAACCGTCGGGAGACGACAGATACGCAGTATTTT,CANRRETTDTQYF
TRBJ1-3,.,.,TRBV7-2,TGTGCCAGCACCACCGAGGGTGGCAGAGCTGGAAACACCATATATTTT,CASTTEGGRAGNTIYF
TRBJ1-2,.,many,TRBV20-1,TGCAGTGCTAGAGATCGGGCTTTTAACTATGGCTACACCTTC,CSARDRAFNYGYTF
TRBJ2-5,.,.,TRBV12-3/TRBV12-4,TGTGCCAGCAAGTTCACTGGCGGAATCGAGACCCAGTACTTC,CASKFTGGIETQYF
TRBJ1-1,.,few,TRBV19,TGTGCCAGCAGTACATCGGGCGAGGGCATCGTGAACACTGAAGCTTTCTTT,CASSTSGEGIVNTEAFF
TRBJ2-1,TRBD2,many,TRBV4-3,TGCGCCAGCAGCCAAGATGGGGAGGGCCCCTCGGGCAATGAGCAGTTCTTC,CASSQDGEGPSGNEQFF
TRBJ2-2,.,few,TRBV9,TGTGCCAGCAGCGTAGGCAGGATCCACACCGGGGAGCTGTTTTTT,CASSVGRIHTGELFF
TRBJ2-4,TRBD2,.,TRBV5-4,TGTGCCAGCAGCCCGGGACTAGCGGGATCCAAAAACATTCTGTACTTC,CASSPGLAGSKNILYF